A single sample gave rise to the 22 T cell receptor beta chains below, sequenced in a study of long-term antiretroviral therapy in people with HIV. immunoSEQ v3.0 was run at survey level. The repertoire was sequenced with immunoSEQ multiplex PCR; TCRdb's copy has only in-frame clones and lacks some. The table has roughly 30,000 clones, about 82% seen once. This material consisted of unsorted PBMCs, taken 0.8 years after starting antiretroviral therapy. These receptors all stem from a young woman with HIV.

This rearrangement joins TRBV6-1 to TRBJ1-1; D is uncertain. The ends were cut back, 2 bases at V and 3 bases at J, with 7 bases in the middle. Germline values: CDR1 MNHNS, CDR2 SASEGT. The CDR3 length is 13 residues. The CDR3 reads CASSETLDTEAFF. DNA of the CDR3: TGTGCCAGCAGTGAAACGTTGGACACTGAAGCTTTCTTT.

This clone has a single count. The chain employs TRBV21-1 and TRBJ2-7; the table calls TRBD2, which could not be checked here. TRBV21-1 is a recognized pseudogene. CDR3 size: 11 residues. This chain's CDR3 is CASSNRGGLYF. CDR3 bases: TGTGCCAGCAGCAACCGGGGTGGGTTGTACTTC.

This clone was seen a single time. This chain connects TRBV25-1 to TRBJ1-4; D ambiguous. Germline loops: CDR1 MGHDK, CDR2 SYGVNS. CDR3 length: 11 residues. V dropped 1 base and J dropped 10 bases, with 4 bases sitting between them. The CDR3 loop reads CASSELGKLFF. The CDR3 coding sequence is TGTGCCAGCAGTGAATTAGGAAAACTGTTTTTT.

The chain is built from TRBV5-1 and TRBJ2-5; D not certain. Deletions cut 2 bases from V and 5 bases from J, with 13 bases between. Germline loops: CDR1 SGHRS, CDR2 YFSETQ. The CDR3 consists of 14 residues. CDR3 bases: TGCGCCAGCAGCTTTACCGGGCCCCCCGAGACCCAGTACTTC. Its protein is CASSFTGPPETQYF.

The chain links TRBV9 to TRBJ2-7; no firm D call. CDR1 is SGDLS and CDR2 is YYNGEE in the germline V gene. The CDR3 consists of 11 residues. Trimming removed 6 bases from V and 3 bases from J, with 7 bases in between. The CDR3 region is CASIPLYEQYV. Here the CDR3 DNA reads TGTGCCAGCATTCCCCTCTACGAGCAGTACGTC.

A single count supports this clone. This chain joins TRBV4-1 and TRBJ2-3; 13 nucleotides agree with TRBD2. Germline loops: CDR1 MGHRA, CDR2 YSYEKL. After removal of 6 bases from V and 2 bases from J, the junction contained 11 bases not matched to a gene. The CDR3 loop spans 18 amino acids. Here the CDR3 DNA reads TGCGCCAGCAGTCCCACGTTGACTAGCGGGGGGACCACAGATACGCAGTATTTT. Translated, it gives CASSPTLTSGGTTDTQYF.

This CDR3 is CASRRTGFNTEAFF. The CDR3 DNA sequence: TGTGCCAGCAGAAGGACAGGCTTCAACACTGAAGCTTTCTTT. This sequence joins TRBV2 and TRBJ1-1; 7 bases are a match to TRBD1. Germline trimming cut 6 bases from V and 2 bases from J; bases unmatched to any gene: 6. Germline values: CDR1 SNHLY, CDR2 FYNNEI. The CDR3 has 14 amino acids.

The CDR3 spells CATSFGPPGAGNTIYF. The CDR3 DNA reads as TGTGCCACCAGCTTCGGCCCCCCCGGGGCTGGAAACACCATATATTTT. The chain links TRBV15 to TRBJ1-3; D gene uncertain. V lost 5 bases, J lost 2 bases, and 16 bases lay in between. CDR3 length: 16 amino acids. Germline CDR1 and CDR2: LNHNV and YYDKDF (reference sequence).

The table lists this clone with a count of one. The rearrangement joins TRBV7-6 to TRBJ1-1; tentatively, D is TRBD1 (6 bases). Between the trimmed V and J ends, which lost 2 bases and 1 base, there was a span of 11 bases. There are 15 residues in the CDR3. The germline gives CDR1 SGHVS, CDR2 FNYEAQ. CDR3 in amino acids: CASSLYRVGNTEAFF. The CDR3 DNA follows: TGTGCCAGCAGCTTATACAGGGTGGGGAACACTGAAGCTTTCTTT.

The chain joins TRBV5-8 to TRBJ2-5; no clear D gene. The CDR3 spans 11 residues. The V and J ends lost 1 base and 5 bases respectively, with 3 bases between them. From germline, CDR1 is SGHTS and CDR2 YDEGEE. CDR3 amino acids: CASSLTETQYF. The CDR3 DNA sequence: TGTGCCAGCAGCTTGACGGAGACCCAGTACTTC.

The chain employs TRBV27 and TRBJ2-2; D is possibly TRBD1 (5 bases). CDR3 length equals 15 residues. With 2 bases removed from V and 0 bases from J, the gap between germline ends came to 7 bases. CDR1 is MNHEY and CDR2 is SMNVEV in the germline V gene (reference sequence). The CDR3 DNA reads as TGTGCCAGCAGTTTACACAGGTCGAACACCGGGGAGCTGTTTTTT. Its translation: CASSLHRSNTGELFF.

The V gene is TRBV4-2, the J gene TRBJ1-3, with D possibly TRBD1 on 6 matching bases. The length of the CDR3 is 17 residues. Germline CDR1 and CDR2: LGHNA and YNFKEQ. The V end lost 2 bases, the J end lost 3 bases, and 17 bases lay between the germline ends. The CDR3: CASSQMAGQGSGNTIYF. The CDR3 DNA reads as TGTGCCAGCAGCCAAATGGCGGGCCAGGGGAGTGGAAACACCATATATTTT.

The V gene is TRBV30, the J gene TRBJ1-1; no reliable D call. The germline V and J ends were trimmed by 1 base and 0 bases, with 6 bases remaining between them. Germline CDR1 reads GTSNPN; CDR2 reads SVGIG (reference sequence). This CDR3 region has 13 residues. The CDR3 here is CAWSGSVNTEAFF. The CDR3 DNA reads as TGTGCCTGGAGTGGTAGTGTGAACACTGAAGCTTTCTTT.

This clone was recorded only once. The rearrangement uses TRBV20-1 and TRBJ1-4, with no clear D. Trimming removed 5 bases from V and 5 bases from J, with 6 bases in between. The CDR3 length is 11 residues. Per germline, CDR1 DFQATT and CDR2 SNEGSKA (reference sequence). CDR3 region: CSAHRNEKLFF. The CDR3 DNA is TGCAGTGCTCATAGAAATGAAAAACTGTTTTTT.

This chain joins TRBV10-3 and TRBJ1-5, with a tentative D call TRBD1 (5 bases). Deletions cut 10 bases from V and 6 bases from J, with 22 bases between. CDR3 size: 15 residues. CDR1 is ENHRY and CDR2 is SYGVKD in the germline V gene. The CDR3 sequence is CATGVGQGGVQPQHF. CDR3 bases: TGTGCCACCGGAGTTGGGCAGGGAGGCGTTCAGCCCCAGCATTTT.

V gene TRBV7-6 combines with J gene TRBJ2-1, with D possibly TRBD1 on 6 matching bases. This CDR3 has 14 residues. The V end lost 4 bases, the J end lost 5 bases, and 12 bases lay between the germline ends. The germline CDR1 and CDR2 sequences are SGHVS and FNYEAQ. The CDR3 sequence is CASSSQGQNNEQFF. In DNA form, the CDR3 reads TGTGCCAGCAGCTCGCAAGGACAGAACAATGAGCAGTTCTTC.

The chain is built from TRBV5-1 and TRBJ2-3; perhaps D is TRBD1 or TRBD2 (5 bases each). Trimming removed 3 bases from V and 2 bases from J, with 16 bases in between. Germline V gene data show CDR1 as SGHRS and CDR2 as YFSETQ. The length of the CDR3 is 16 residues. This CDR3 is CASSSNRDRITDTQYF. The CDR3 nucleotides read TGCGCCAGCAGCTCAAACCGGGACCGAATCACAGATACGCAGTATTTT. The full variable domain, with the rest looked up from reference TRBV5-1 and TRBJ2-3, is KAGVTQTPRYLIKTRGQQVTLSCSPISGHRSVSWYQQTPGQGLQFLFEYFSETQRNKGNFPGRFSGRQFSNSRSEMNVSTLELGDSALYLCASSSNRDRITDTQYFGPGTRLTVL.

The chain couples TRBV5-7 to TRBJ2-3; TRBD2 agrees at 10 bases. TRBV5-7 is treated as an ORF (open reading frame) with a function not yet certain. V shed 4 bases and J 1 base; nucleotides not matched to a gene: 9. The CDR3 contains 17 residues. This chain's CDR3 is CASSPEGTSDRTDTQYF. The CDR3 nucleotides are TGTGCCAGCAGCCCGGAAGGGACTAGCGACCGCACAGATACGCAGTATTTT.

This clone showed up just once. The chain employs TRBV6-1 and TRBJ1-2; 12 bases match TRBD1. Looked up from germline, CDR1 is MNHNS and CDR2 is SASEGT. The CDR3 is 16 residues long. V gave up 3 bases and J gave up 7 bases; unmatched junction bases: 9. This CDR3 is CASSDPSRDRGLGYTF. The CDR3 DNA follows: TGTGCCAGCAGTGACCCCTCCCGGGACAGGGGGCTTGGCTACACCTTC.

V is TRBV5-4 and J is TRBJ1-1; D not resolved. V was cut by 2 bases and J by 5 bases, with 10 bases left in between. Germline V gene data show CDR1 as SGHNT and CDR2 as YYREEE (reference sequence). The CDR3 runs to 13 residues. DNA for the CDR3: TGTGCCAGCAGCTTCATCAGTGGGACTGAAGCTTTCTTT. This encodes CASSFISGTEAFF.

The CDR3 bases are TGTGCCAGCTCACCCGTGGGGACAGATAGTTATAATTCACCCCTCCACTTT. Translation gives CASSPVGTDSYNSPLHF. V gene TRBV18 combines with J gene TRBJ1-6; TRBD1 matches 7 bases. Germline V gene sequence: CDR1 KGHSH, CDR2 LQKENI. The CDR3 contains 17 residues. V shed 3 bases and J 4 bases; nucleotides not matched to a gene: 9.

This sequence joins TRBV21-1 and TRBJ1-1. TRBV21-1 is a recognized pseudogene. The CDR3 runs 12 residues. CDR3 protein: CASTGRGSEAFF. The CDR3 DNA reads as TGTGCCAGCACTGGGAGGGGGAGTGAAGCTTTCTTT.